This TCR beta chain was found in a study of human T cells and chemical hapten exposure. This clonotype showed up many times. Each cDNA molecule in the library carried unique molecular identifiers. TCRdb recomputed calls from the RACE reads with MiXCR, one row per CDR3 protein. The data hold 100,000 to 150,000 distinct CDR3 sequences, with roughly 9.5% observed a single time. The CDR3 contains 14 residues. Germline CDR1 reads MNHEY; CDR2 reads SVGAGI. Trimming took 6 bases from V and 8 from J; bases not matched to a gene: 7. Time point of the sample: healthy volunteer bleed at 2 weeks. It was from unfractionated whole blood that total RNA was extracted.

Specimen: whole blood. The chain employs TRBV6-5 and TRBJ1-5, with TRBD1 matching over 10 bases. The source is a male donor in good health. Some clones in this sample may be carry-over from other donors' samples. The CDR3 here is CASSSGTGVEPQHF. CDR3 coding DNA: TGTGCCAGCAGCTCCGGGACAGGGGTAGAGCCCCAGCATTTT.